What follows is one T cell receptor (beta chain) and its context. What it binds is unknown. It may be a read error: a sequence one base away is much more abundant. This entry is derived from a study of metastatic and nonmetastatic thyroid tumors. Study information: From malignant and benign thyroid patients, repertoires in blood and in tumor or nodule tissue were compared. Overall study findings and caveats: Significantly higher TCR beta diversity was reportedly seen in malignant thyroid tumors than benign nodules, in blood and tumor.

Before thyroid surgery, none of the patients had received any treatment. Per the study methods: Researchers built a distant-metastasis classifier for papillary thyroid cancer that drew on CDR3 differences across clinicopathological groups. Using MiXCR, TCRdb reanalyzed the PCR reads. These V and J calls rely on TCRdb rather than the paper's analysis. The sample lists 60,000 to 75,000 clones; roughly 4.1% were seen once. Germline CDR1 reads MGHDK; CDR2 reads SYGVNS. Germline trimming cut 7 bases from V and 10 bases from J; bases unmatched to any gene: 16. The CDR3 has 16 amino acids. Sequencing used blood. The chain is built from TRBV25-1 and TRBJ1-2, with TRBD1 identical over 12 bases. The receptor comes from a female donor with papillary thyroid cancer or a benign thyroid nodule (not recorded which). Some clones in this sample may be carry-over from other donors' samples. CDR3 amino acids: CASNAGTGGAGDVYTF. The CDR3 DNA is TGTGCCAGCAACGCCGGGACAGGGGGCGCCGGAGATGTCTACACCTTC.